This TCR beta chain appears in the sequencing data of a study of post-analysis software for immune sequencing data. Overall study findings and caveats: Multiple sclerosis patients showed significantly lower normalized Chao1 diversity than controls did. In patients, a few TRBV segments were more frequent than in controls, with TRBV5-6, TRBV5-1 and TRBV20-1 among them.

Unique molecular identifiers were present in the TCR beta cDNA libraries. MiXCR, applied by TCRdb to the PCR reads, yields one record per CDR3 protein. The sample has 350,000 to 450,000 distinct CDR3 sequences, 39% seen once. Trimming pared 0 bases from V and 4 bases from J, leaving 9 bases between. CDR3 length equals 14 residues. Germline lookup yields CDR1 LGHDT and CDR2 YNNKEL (reference sequence). Note on this clonotype: Its antigen remains unknown.

The rearrangement links TRBV3-1 to TRBJ1-2; no definite D call. Source material: blood. This sequence was found in a girl aged 2 to 10 with multiple sclerosis. The CDR3 DNA reads as TGTGCCAGCAGCCAAGAGGGAGGTCTCTATGGCTACACCTTC. Translating it yields CASSQEGGLYGYTF.